This T cell receptor beta chain was sequenced in a study of graft-versus-host responses after intestinal transplantation. Some clones are missing from TCRdb's copy, which holds only in-frame ones; the method was immunoSEQ multiplex PCR. The data contain some 110,000 clones, approximately 93% of them seen just once; the ten biggest clones take up more than 0.95%. Germline V gene lookup returns CDR1 LNHDA and CDR2 SQIVND (reference sequence). With 7 bases removed from V and 0 bases from J, the gap between germline ends came to 6 bases. The CDR3 spans 13 residues. This clone was seen just once. Its antigen is currently unknown.

Material: unstimulated CD8+ T cells sorted from spleen or lymph node cells, obtained before transplant. The TCR originated in a human donor who was the organ donor for an intestinal transplant. The J gene is TRBJ2-2, the V gene TRBV19; D uncertain. The CDR3 reads CASKRTNTGELFF. CDR3 nucleotide sequence: TGTGCCAGTAAACGGACGAACACCGGGGAGCTGTTTTTT.